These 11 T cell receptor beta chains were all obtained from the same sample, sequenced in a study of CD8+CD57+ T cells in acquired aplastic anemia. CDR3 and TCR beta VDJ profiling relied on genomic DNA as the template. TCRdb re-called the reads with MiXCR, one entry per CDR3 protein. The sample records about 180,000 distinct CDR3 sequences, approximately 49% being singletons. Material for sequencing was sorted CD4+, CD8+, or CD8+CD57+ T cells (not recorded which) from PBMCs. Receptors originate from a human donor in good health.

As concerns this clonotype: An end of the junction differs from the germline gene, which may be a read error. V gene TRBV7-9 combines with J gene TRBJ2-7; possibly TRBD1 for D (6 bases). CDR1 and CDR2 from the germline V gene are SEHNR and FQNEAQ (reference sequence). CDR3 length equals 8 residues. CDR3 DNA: TGTGCCAGCAGCGTACAGGGTTTC. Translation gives CASSVQGF.

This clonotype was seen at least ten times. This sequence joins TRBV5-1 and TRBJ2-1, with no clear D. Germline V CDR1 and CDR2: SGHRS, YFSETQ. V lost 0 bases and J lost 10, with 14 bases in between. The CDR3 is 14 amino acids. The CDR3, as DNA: TGCGCCAGCAGCTTGGGCTGGGGTAATAACGAGCAGTTCTTC. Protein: CASSLGWGNNEQFF.

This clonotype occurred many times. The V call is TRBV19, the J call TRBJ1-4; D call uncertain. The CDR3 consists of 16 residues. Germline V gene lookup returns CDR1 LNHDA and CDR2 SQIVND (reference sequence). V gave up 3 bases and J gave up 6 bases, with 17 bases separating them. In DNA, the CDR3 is TGTGCCAGTAGTATTTATAACCTAAGGAGGGATGAAAAACTGTTTTTT. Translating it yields CASSIYNLRRDEKLFF.

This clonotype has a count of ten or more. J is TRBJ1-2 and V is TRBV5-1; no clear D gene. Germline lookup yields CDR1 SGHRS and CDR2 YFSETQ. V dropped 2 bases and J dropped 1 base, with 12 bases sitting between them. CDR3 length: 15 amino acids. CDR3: CASSLDARGNYGYTF. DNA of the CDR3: TGCGCCAGCAGCTTAGATGCCCGGGGTAACTATGGCTACACCTTC.

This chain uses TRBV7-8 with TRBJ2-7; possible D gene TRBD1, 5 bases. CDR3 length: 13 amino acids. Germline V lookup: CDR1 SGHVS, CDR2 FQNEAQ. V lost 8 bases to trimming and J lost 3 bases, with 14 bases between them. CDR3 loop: CASSGLGDYEQYF. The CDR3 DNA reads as TGTGCCAGCTCGGGTTTAGGGGACTACGAGCAGTACTTC.

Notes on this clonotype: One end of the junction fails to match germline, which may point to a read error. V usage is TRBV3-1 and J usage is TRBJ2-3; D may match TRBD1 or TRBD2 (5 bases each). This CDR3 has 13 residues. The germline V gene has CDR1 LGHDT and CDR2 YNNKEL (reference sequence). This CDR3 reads CASSRDPQDTQFF. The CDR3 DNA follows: TGTGCCAGCAGCCGGGACCCACAAGATACGCAGTTTTTT.

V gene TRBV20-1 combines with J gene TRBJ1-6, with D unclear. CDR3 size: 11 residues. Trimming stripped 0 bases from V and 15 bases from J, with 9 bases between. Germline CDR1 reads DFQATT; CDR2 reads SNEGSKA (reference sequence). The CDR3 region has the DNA TGCAGTGCTAGAGATCAGGCAAACCTCCACTTT. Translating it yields CSARDQANLHF.

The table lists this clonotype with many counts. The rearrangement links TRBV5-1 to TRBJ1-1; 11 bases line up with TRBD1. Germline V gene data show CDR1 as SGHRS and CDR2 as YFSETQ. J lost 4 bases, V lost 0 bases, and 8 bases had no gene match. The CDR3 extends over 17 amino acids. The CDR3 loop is CASSLGTGGARVTEAFF. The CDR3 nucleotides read TGCGCCAGCAGCTTGGGGACAGGGGGCGCGAGGGTCACTGAAGCTTTCTTT.

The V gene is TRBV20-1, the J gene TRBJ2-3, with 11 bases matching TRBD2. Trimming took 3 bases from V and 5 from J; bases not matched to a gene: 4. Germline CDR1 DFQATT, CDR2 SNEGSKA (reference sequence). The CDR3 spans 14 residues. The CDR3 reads CSARTSGVGDTQYF. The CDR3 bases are TGCAGTGCTAGGACTAGCGGGGTGGGAGATACGCAGTATTTT.

In nucleotides, the CDR3 is TGTGCCATCGGGGTGGGGTCGGCTGGAAACACCATATATTTT. Its protein product is CAIGVGSAGNTIYF. This chain uses TRBV10-3 with TRBJ1-3; no reliable D call. The CDR3 consists of 14 residues. Germline CDR1 is ENHRY and CDR2 is SYGVKD. V gave up 8 bases and J gave up 2 bases, with 13 bases separating them.

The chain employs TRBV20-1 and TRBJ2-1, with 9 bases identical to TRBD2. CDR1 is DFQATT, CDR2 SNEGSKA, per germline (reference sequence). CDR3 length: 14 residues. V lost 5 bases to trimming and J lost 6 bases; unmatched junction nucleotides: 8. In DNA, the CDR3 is TGCAGTGCTCAAGGCGGGGGGGCCGGCAATGAGCAGTTCTTC. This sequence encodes CSAQGGGAGNEQFF.